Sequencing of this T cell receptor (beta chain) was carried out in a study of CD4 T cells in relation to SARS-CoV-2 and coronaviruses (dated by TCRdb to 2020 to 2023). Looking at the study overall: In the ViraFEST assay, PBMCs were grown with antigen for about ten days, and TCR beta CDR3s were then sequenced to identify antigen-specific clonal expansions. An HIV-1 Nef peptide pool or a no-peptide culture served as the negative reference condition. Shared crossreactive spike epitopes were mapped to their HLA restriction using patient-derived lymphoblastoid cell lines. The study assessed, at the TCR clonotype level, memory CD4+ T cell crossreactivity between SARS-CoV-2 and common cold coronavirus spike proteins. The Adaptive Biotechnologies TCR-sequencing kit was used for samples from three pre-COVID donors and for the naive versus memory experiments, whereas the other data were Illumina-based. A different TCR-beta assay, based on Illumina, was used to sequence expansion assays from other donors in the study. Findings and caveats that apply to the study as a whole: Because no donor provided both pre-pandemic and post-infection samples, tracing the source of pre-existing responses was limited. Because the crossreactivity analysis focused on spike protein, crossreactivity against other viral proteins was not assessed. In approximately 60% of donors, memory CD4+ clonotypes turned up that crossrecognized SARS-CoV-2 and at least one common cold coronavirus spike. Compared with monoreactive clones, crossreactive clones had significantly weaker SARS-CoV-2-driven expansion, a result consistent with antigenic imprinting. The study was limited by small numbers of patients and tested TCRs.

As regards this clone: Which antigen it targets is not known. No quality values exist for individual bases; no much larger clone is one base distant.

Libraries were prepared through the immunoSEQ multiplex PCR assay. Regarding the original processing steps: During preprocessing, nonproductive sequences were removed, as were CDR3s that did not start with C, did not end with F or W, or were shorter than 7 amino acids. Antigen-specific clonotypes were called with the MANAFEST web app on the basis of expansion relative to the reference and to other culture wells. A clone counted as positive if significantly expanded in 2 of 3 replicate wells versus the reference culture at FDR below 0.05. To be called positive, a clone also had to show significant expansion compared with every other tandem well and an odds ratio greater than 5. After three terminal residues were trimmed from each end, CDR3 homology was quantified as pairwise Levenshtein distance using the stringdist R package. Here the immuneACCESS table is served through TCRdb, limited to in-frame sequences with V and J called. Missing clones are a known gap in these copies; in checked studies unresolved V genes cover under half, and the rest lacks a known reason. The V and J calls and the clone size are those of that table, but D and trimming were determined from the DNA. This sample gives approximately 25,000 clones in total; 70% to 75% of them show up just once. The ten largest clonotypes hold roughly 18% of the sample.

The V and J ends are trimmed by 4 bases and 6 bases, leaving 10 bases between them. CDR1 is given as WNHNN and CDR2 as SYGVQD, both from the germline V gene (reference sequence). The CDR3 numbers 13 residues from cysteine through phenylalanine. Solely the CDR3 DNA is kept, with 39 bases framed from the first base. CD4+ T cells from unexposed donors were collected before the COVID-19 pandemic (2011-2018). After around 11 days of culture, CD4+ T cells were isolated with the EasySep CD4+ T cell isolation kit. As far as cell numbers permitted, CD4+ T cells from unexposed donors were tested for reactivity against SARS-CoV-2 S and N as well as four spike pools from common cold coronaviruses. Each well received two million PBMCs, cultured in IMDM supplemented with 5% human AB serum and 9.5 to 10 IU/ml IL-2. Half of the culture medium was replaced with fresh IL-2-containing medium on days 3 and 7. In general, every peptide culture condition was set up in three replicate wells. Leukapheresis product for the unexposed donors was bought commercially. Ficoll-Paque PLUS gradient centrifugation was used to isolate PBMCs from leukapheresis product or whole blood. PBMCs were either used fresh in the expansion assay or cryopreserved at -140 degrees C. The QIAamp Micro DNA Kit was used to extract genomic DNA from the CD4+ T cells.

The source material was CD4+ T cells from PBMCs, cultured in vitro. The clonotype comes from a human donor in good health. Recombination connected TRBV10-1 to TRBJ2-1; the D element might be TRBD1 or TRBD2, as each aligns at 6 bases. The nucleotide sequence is TGCGCCAGCAGTGGGGGGGCTTCCAATGAGCAGTTCTTC. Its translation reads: CASSGGASNEQFF.